This TCR beta chain emerged from a study of T cell responses to AZD1222 COVID-19 vaccine (dated by TCRdb to about 2021). The study in broad terms: Because spike-specific TCR depth and breadth did not differ between the two schedules, AZD1222 recipients who got a second dose at roughly 4 weeks were pooled with those who got a second dose at roughly 12 weeks. A total of about 230 trial participants underwent TCR sequencing, of whom some 210 received two doses of AZD1222 and about 25 received two doses of the MenACWY control vaccine. Trial participants were enrolled into age subgroups of 18-55, 56-69 and 70-plus years, which contained approximately 150, 28 and 58 TCR-sequenced participants, respectively. Results the study describes overall, beyond this receptor: In the small 56-69-year group, the increase in depth fell short of significance, most likely because of low power. Participants were mostly white British, with more females than males. The authors suggested clonal diversity may have been underestimated. Conclusions about previously exposed vaccinees were limited because only a handful of AZD1222 recipients were SARS-CoV-2 seropositive at baseline. Reportedly, close to half of the unique spike-specific TCRs recognized epitopes lying outside the regions that are mutated in the B.1.351 and B.1.1.7 variants. CD4 TCRs associated with the vaccine covered the entire spike protein, and the dominant responses were in regions 160-218 and 743-854. Spike-specific TCR breadth and depth rose significantly after two AZD1222 doses compared with day 0 and with MenACWY recipients. No day 14 peak-response samples were available, so repertoires were characterized only after the peak T cell response.

The intended sense of this specimen's time point label: baseline before first vaccination. Vaccinee samples came from UK trials COV001 and COV002, including a single-blind randomized controlled phase 2/3 trial of AZD1222 (ChAdOx1 nCoV-19) in healthy adults. For TCRbeta chain sequencing, PBMC samples from trial participants were taken at day 0 and at day 28 after the second dose. This clone was counted only a few times. Its antigen target is currently unknown. No base quality information exists; no much larger clone differs at one position. The CDR3 regions of human TCRbeta chains were subjected to immunosequencing. The study's own analysis went as follows. TCRs in the repertoires were matched against a reference library of SARS-CoV-2-specific TCRs that had been generated with the MIRA antigen-specificity platform. Breadth was defined as the fraction of unique TCRs that were SARS-CoV-2-associated, and depth was defined as the fraction of total T cells that were SARS-CoV-2-associated. Using the MIRA data, each spike-specific TCR was mapped to the spike region that the TCR reacts to and placed in a CD4 or CD8 class. Log10-transformed breadth and depth values were compared by one-way ANOVA with Sidak's multiple comparisons tests. TCRdb carries this immuneACCESS record with in-frame sequences only. Its versions omit some clonotypes, under half of them owing to an unresolved V gene in the studies checked, with the rest unexplained. The DNA gave D and trimming, while V, J and clone size come from that table. In all, the sample holds some 110,000 clones, and about 91% of those were seen once. The ten largest clones take up 1.7% of the sample.

The input for sequencing was peripheral blood, taken on day 0 of AZD1222 vaccination. The TCR originated in an adult in good health.

The CDR3 here reads CASSISGGLYNEQFF. The DNA sequence is as follows: TGTGCCAGCAGTATTAGCGGGGGGCTCTACAATGAGCAGTTCTTC. The V gene is TRBV6-5 and the J gene is TRBJ2-1; 10 central bases correspond to TRBD2. The CDR3 runs 15 amino acids, cysteine and phenylalanine included. Here the CDR3 DNA is all that survives: 45 bases in frame from base 1. Clipping removes 5 bases from V and 3 bases from J, with 4 as the unmatched junction base count. In the germline V gene, CDR1 corresponds to MNHEY and CDR2 to SVGAGI.